The clone carrying this TCR beta chain appeared once. Generated by immunoSEQ multiplex PCR, the TCRdb table keeps only in-frame clones and is missing some. The sample contains around 320,000 clones, around 84% of which appear only once. The CDR3 loop spans 20 amino acids. Germline V gene lookup returns CDR1 SGDLS and CDR2 YYNGEE. The junction had 20 bases not matched to a gene; V was cut back by 3 bases and J by 1 base. This sample was taken from a study of Ad26.COV2.S vaccination and SARS-CoV-2 variants. Treatment reported: around 19 received Ad26.COV2.S at low or high dose, single or two shots; roughly five received placebo; per-sample allocation not given. Collection of samples fell on day 63 after the first vaccine or placebo injection.

The TCR was taken from a person between 18 and 60 years old who received the Ad26.COV2.S COVID-19 vaccine or a placebo. The sequencing used peripheral blood, collected in a trial of Ad26.COV2.S vaccine versus placebo. The gene calls are TRBV9 and TRBJ1-1; 8 bases map to TRBD1. The CDR3 nucleotides are TGTGCCAGCAGCGCTGCCTTAATACCGGGACAGGTGATGGGGAACACTGAAGCTTTCTTT. It yields the protein CASSAALIPGQVMGNTEAFF.